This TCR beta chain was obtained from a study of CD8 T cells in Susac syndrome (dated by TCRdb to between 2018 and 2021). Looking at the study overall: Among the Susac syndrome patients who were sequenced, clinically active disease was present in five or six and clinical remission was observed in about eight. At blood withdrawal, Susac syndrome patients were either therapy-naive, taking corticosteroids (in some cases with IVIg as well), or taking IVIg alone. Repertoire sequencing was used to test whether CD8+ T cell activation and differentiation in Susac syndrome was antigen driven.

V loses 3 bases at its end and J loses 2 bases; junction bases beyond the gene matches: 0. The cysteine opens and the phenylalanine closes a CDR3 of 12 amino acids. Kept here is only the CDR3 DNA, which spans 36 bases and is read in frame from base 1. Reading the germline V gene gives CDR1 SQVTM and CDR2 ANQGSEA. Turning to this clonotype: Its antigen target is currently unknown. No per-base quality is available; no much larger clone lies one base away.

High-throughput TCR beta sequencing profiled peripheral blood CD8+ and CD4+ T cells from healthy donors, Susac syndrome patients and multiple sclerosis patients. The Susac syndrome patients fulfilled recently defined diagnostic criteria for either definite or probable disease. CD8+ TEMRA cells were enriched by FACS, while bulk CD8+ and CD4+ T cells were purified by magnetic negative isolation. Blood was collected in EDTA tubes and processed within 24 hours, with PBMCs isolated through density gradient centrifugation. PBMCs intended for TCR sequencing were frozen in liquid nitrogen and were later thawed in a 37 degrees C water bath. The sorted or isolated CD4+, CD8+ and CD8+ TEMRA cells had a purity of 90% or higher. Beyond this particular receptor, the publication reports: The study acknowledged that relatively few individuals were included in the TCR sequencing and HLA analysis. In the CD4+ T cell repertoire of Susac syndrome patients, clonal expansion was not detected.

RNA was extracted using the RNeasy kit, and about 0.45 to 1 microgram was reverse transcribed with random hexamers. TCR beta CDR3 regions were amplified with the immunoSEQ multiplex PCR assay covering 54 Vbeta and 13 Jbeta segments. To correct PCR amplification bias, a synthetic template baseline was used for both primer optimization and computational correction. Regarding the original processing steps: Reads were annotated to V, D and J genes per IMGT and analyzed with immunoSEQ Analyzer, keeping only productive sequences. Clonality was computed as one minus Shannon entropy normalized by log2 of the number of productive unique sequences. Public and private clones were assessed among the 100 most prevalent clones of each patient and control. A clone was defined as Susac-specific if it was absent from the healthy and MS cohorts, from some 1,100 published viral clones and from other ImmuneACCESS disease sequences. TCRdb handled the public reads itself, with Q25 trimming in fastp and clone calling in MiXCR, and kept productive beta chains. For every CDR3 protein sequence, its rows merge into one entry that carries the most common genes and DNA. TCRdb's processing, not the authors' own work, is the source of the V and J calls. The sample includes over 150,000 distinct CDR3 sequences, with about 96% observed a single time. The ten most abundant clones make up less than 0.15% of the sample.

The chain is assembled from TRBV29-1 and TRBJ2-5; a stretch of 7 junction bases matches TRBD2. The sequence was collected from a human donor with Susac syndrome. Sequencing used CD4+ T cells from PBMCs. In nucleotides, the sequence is TGCAGCGTTGACGGGGGGCAAGAGACCCAGTACTTC. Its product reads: CSVDGGQETQYF.